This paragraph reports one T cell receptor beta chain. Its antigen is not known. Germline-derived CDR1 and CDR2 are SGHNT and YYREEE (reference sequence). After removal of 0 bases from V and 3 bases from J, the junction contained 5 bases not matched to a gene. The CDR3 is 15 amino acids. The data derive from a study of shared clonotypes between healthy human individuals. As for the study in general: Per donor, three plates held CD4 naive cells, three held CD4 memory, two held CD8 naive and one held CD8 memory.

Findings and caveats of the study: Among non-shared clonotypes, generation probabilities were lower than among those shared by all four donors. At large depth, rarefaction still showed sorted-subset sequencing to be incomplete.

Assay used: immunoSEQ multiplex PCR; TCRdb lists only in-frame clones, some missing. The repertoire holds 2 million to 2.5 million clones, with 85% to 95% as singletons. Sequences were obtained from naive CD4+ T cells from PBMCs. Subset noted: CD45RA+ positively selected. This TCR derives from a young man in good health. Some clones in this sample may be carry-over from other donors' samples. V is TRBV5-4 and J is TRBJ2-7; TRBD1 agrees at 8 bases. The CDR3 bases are TGTGCCAGCAGCTTGGCCGGGACAGGACTCTACGAGCAGTACTTC. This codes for CASSLAGTGLYEQYF.